Here is one TCR beta chain with its context. Its antigen is not known. PCR was performed using 60 Vbeta and 13 Jbeta primers. Some clones are missing from TCRdb's copy, which holds only in-frame ones; the method was immunoSEQ multiplex PCR. The table has about 160,000 clones, roughly four fifths seen once. The data were taken from a study of cytomegalovirus exposure and HLA in healthy donors. The study's findings and limits: Analyzed later, most CMV-associated TCR beta chains appeared HLA-restricted. In an earlier analysis, about 90% or about 30%: the productive usage of most TCR beta V segments. Likely technical artifact: a cluster of highly shared sequence variants.

V was clipped by 4 bases and J by 3 bases, with 15 bases between them. CDR3 size: 15 residues. CDR1 is SGHVS and CDR2 is FQNEAQ in the germline V gene. The donors comprised healthy bone marrow donors. The chain links TRBV7-8 to TRBJ1-2; D not resolved. The sequence derives from a woman between 35 and 50 years old in good health and CMV-seronegative. Sequencing input: PBMCs. DNA of the CDR3: TGTGCCAGCAGCTATACCCCCAGGCGGGACTATGGCTACACCTTC. As protein: CASSYTPRRDYGYTF. Drawing the rest from reference TRBV7-8 and TRBJ1-2, the complete variable domain is GAGVSQSPRYKVAKRGQDVALRCDPISGHVSLFWYQQALGQGPEFLTYFQNEAQLDKSGLPSDRFFAERPEGSVSTLKIQRTQQEDSAVYLCASSYTPRRDYGYTFGSGTRLTVV.